Listed here are 13 T cell receptor beta chains from one sample, sequenced in a study of T cells in localized non-small cell lung cancer. Data came from immunoSEQ multiplex PCR; TCRdb stores just in-frame clones and leaves some out. This sample has fewer than 90,000 clones; approximately 85% occur once, and the top ten carry around 2.8%. The specimen comprised peripheral blood, sampled before any cancer treatment. The source of these receptors is a man aged 35-75 years with stage I lung adenocarcinoma.

The CDR3 DNA reads as TGTGCCAGCAGTTTATCGGGGTGGGGACTACCCAACGAGCAGTACTTC. As protein: CASSLSGWGLPNEQYF. The chain joins TRBV27 to TRBJ2-7, with 7 bases aligning to TRBD2. CDR3 length: 16 amino acids. Germline assignment: CDR1 MNHEY and CDR2 SMNVEV (reference sequence). V lost 0 bases to trimming and J lost 5 bases; unmatched junction nucleotides: 10.

DNA for the CDR3: TGTGCCACCGTTGGACAGGGGTGGGGCAATCAGCCCCAGCATTTT. Its translation is CATVGQGWGNQPQHF. The chain has TRBV28 and TRBJ1-5; 9 positions match TRBD1. The CDR3 sequence is 15 residues long. Germline V gene lookup returns CDR1 MDHEN and CDR2 SYDVKM. V shed 10 bases, J shed 2 bases, and the junction held 9 bases outside the gene matches.

The chain recombines TRBV28 with TRBJ2-7, with TRBD2 matching over 8 bases. From germline, CDR1 is MDHEN and CDR2 SYDVKM. V dropped 6 bases and J dropped 1; count of bases not matched to a gene: 8. This CDR3 spans 15 amino acids. In DNA, the CDR3 is TGTGCCAGCAGCGTAAGCGGGAGAACGTCCTACGAGCAGTACTTC. Translation gives CASSVSGRTSYEQYF.

The V and J genes are TRBV4-2 and TRBJ2-1, with 9 bases that match TRBD2. Looked up from germline, CDR1 is LGHNA and CDR2 is YNFKEQ. V lost 5 bases to trimming and J lost 8 bases; unmatched junction nucleotides: 13. CDR3 length equals 16 residues. This CDR3 is CASSSAGGRARDEQFF. CDR3 bases: TGTGCCAGCAGCTCGGCGGGCGGGAGGGCCCGTGATGAGCAGTTCTTC.

The chain employs TRBV30 and TRBJ2-4; D ambiguous. This CDR3 has 12 amino acids. Deletions cut 5 bases from V and 0 bases from J, with 5 bases between. The germline V gene encodes CDR1 GTSNPN and CDR2 SVGIG (reference sequence). The CDR3 is CAWSLAKNIQYF. CDR3 coding DNA: TGTGCCTGGTCACTAGCCAAAAACATTCAGTACTTC.

The gene calls are TRBV7-3 and TRBJ2-4; no clear D gene. V lost 1 base and J 0 bases, leaving 16 bases between the germline ends. Germline V lookup: CDR1 SGHTA, CDR2 FQGTGA. This CDR3 spans 18 amino acids. The CDR3 region is CASSLISCEQLAKNIQYF. The DNA of the CDR3 is TGTGCCAGCAGCTTAATTAGTTGTGAACAGCTAGCCAAAAACATTCAGTACTTC.

This rearrangement joins TRBV5-6 to TRBJ2-1, with a tentative D call TRBD1 (6 bases). V was clipped by 4 bases and J by 0 bases, with 20 bases between them. This CDR3 comprises 18 residues. Germline-derived CDR1 and CDR2 are SGHDT and YYEEEE. The CDR3 region is CASSQRLTGPSSYNEQFF. In nucleotides, the CDR3 is TGTGCCAGCAGCCAACGACTGACAGGTCCTAGCTCCTACAATGAGCAGTTCTTC.

The CDR3 here is CASSTLAGEAGELFF. The CDR3 DNA is TGTGCCAGCAGCACCCTAGCGGGGGAGGCCGGGGAGCTGTTTTTT. The chain carries TRBV7-2 and TRBJ2-2, with TRBD2 matching 10 bases. The CDR3 has 15 residues. Germline V lookup: CDR1 SGHTA, CDR2 FQGNSA. The V and J ends lost 5 bases and 6 bases, in that order; junction bases with no gene match: 6.

This sequence joins TRBV7-2 and TRBJ2-7; 10 nucleotides agree with TRBD2. CDR1 SGHTA and CDR2 FQGNSA come from the germline V gene. V trimming: 6 bases; J trimming: 1 base; junction bases outside the gene matches: 6. This CDR3 comprises 15 residues. Here the CDR3 reads CASSLLAGASYEQYF. In nucleotides, the CDR3 is TGTGCCAGCAGTCTGCTAGCGGGGGCATCCTACGAGCAGTACTTC.

V and J are TRBV12-5 and TRBJ2-1; TRBD2 agrees at 8 bases. CDR3 size: 15 residues. The V gene end was trimmed by 5 bases and the J gene end by 7 bases; junction bases not matched to a gene: 10. Germline loops: CDR1 LGHNT, CDR2 FRNRAP. The CDR3: CASGNGLAQANEQFF. Here the CDR3 DNA reads TGTGCTAGTGGTAATGGACTAGCCCAGGCGAATGAGCAGTTCTTC. The full variable domain, rest sourced from reference TRBV12-5 and TRBJ2-1, is DARVTQTPRHKVTEMGQEVTMRCQPILGHNTVFWYRQTMMQGLELLAYFRNRAPLDDSGMPKDRFSAEMPDATLATLKIQPSEPRDSAVYFCASGNGLAQANEQFFGPGTRLTVL.

This sequence joins TRBV7-9 and TRBJ2-3; TRBD2 matches 16 bases. Germline V gives CDR1 SEHNR, CDR2 FQNEAQ (reference sequence). Trimming took 4 bases from V and 0 from J; bases not matched to a gene: 4. The CDR3 has 18 amino acids. The CDR3 reads CASSSPGLAGGSTDTQYF. CDR3 DNA: TGTGCCAGCAGCTCGCCGGGACTAGCGGGAGGGAGCACAGATACGCAGTATTTT.

This clone occurred once. CDR3 residues: CASSVSQADTQYF. CDR3 DNA sequence: TGCGCCAGCAGTGTCTCCCAAGCAGATACGCAGTATTTT. The gene calls are TRBV10-1 and TRBJ2-3; D not resolved. This CDR3 comprises 13 residues. Germline lookup yields CDR1 WNHNN and CDR2 SYGVQD (reference sequence). The V and J ends lost 4 bases and 4 bases respectively, with 9 bases between them.

V is TRBV7-2 and J is TRBJ1-2, with 7 positions matching TRBD1. The CDR3 has 15 amino acids. After removal of 5 bases from V and 2 bases from J, the junction contained 8 bases not matched to a gene. Germline CDR1 SGHTA, CDR2 FQGNSA. The CDR3 is CASSPRRGGNYGYTF. CDR3 sequence (DNA): TGTGCCAGCAGCCCGAGACGAGGGGGCAACTATGGCTACACCTTC.